This TCR beta chain stems from a study of T cell responses to AZD1222 COVID-19 vaccine. CDR1 is MDHEN, CDR2 SYDVKM, per germline. The CDR3 is 16 residues long. The junction had 11 bases not matched to a gene; V was cut back by 5 bases and J by 3 bases. The protocol was immunoSEQ multiplex PCR, while the TCRdb copy is restricted to in-frame clones and leaves out a portion. Of under 200,000 clones listed, 88% are singletons. The sequence was collected from an adult who received the AZD1222 COVID-19 vaccine. The V and J genes are TRBV28 and TRBJ1-2, with 8 bases lining up with TRBD1. Here the sequenced sample was peripheral blood, taken 28 days after the second AZD1222 dose. The CDR3 sequence: CASSTITRGQDYGYTF. CDR3 DNA sequence: TGTGCCAGCAGTACAATAACCAGGGGGCAGGACTATGGCTACACCTTC.